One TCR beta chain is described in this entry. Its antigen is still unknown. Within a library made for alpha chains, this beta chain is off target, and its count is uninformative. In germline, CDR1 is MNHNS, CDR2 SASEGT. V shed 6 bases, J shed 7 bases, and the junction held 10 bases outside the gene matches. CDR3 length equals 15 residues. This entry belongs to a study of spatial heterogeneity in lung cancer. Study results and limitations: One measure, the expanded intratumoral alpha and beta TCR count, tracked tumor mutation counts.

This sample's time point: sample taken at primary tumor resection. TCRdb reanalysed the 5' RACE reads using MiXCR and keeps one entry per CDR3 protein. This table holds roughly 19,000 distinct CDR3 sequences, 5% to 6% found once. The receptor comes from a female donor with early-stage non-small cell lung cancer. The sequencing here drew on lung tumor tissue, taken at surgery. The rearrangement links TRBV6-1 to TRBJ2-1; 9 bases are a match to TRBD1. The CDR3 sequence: CASSGGQGLQNEQFF. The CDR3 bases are TGTGCCAGCAGCGGGGGACAGGGACTACAAAATGAGCAGTTCTTC.